This T cell receptor (beta chain) emerged from a study of monozygotic twins with inflammatory bowel disease. Researchers used template switching to add UMIs featuring a 6-nucleotide sample barcode. Each CDR3 protein gets one entry in TCRdb, which reprocessed the 5' RACE reads and gives no DNA. The repertoire shows more than 350,000 distinct CDR3 sequences; the top ten hold around 2.4%. Sequencing used blood. This receptor was taken from a human donor with ulcerative colitis or Crohn's disease, or a healthy co-twin of an affected twin (not recorded which).

CDR3 loop: CASSPPGKSYNEQFF. This chain links TRBV18 with TRBJ2-1. The CDR3 length is 15 residues. CDR1 and CDR2 from the germline V gene are KGHSH and LQKENI.